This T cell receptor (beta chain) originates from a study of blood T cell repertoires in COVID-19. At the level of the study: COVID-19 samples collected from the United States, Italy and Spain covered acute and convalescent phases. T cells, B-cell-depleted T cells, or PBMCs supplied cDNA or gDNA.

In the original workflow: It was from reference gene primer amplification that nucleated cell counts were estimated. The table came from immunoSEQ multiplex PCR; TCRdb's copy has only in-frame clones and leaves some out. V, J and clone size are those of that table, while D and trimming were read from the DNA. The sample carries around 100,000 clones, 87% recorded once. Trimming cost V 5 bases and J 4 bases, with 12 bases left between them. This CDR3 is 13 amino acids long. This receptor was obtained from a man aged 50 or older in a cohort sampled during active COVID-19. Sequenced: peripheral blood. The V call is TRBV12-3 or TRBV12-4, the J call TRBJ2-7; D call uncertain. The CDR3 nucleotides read TGTGCCAGCAGTGTGGCCGAACCTTACGAGCAGTACTTC. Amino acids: CASSVAEPYEQYF.